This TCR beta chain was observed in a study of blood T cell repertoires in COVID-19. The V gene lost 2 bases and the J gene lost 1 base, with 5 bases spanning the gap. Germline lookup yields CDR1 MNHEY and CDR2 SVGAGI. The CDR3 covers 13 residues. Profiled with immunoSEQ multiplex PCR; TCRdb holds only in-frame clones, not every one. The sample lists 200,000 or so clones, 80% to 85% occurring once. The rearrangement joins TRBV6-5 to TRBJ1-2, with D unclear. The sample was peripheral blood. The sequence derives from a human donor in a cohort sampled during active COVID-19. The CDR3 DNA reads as TGTGCCAGCAGTTACCCGGGTAACTATGGCTACACCTTC. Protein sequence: CASSYPGNYGYTF.